This is a list of T cell receptor beta chains from one sample in a study of graft-versus-host responses after intestinal transplantation. Data came from immunoSEQ multiplex PCR; TCRdb stores just in-frame clones and leaves some out. The sample shows just under 90,000 clones, roughly four fifths of them seen only once. No cognate antigen is known for these TCRs. Sequences were derived from unstimulated CD8+ T cells sorted from spleen or lymph node cells, sampled before intestinal transplant. The source of these receptors is a human donor who received an intestinal transplant. CDR3s include the opening cysteine and the closing phenylalanine or tryptophan. A D gene is named only where the DNA matches it firmly. Part of the rows lack a size; the others show once, few, many or a class for expanded clones.

D gene | J gene | V gene | clone size | CDR3 protein | CDR3 DNA
TRBD1 | TRBJ2-7 | TRBV4-2 | - | CASSQETGGGYEQYF | TGTGCCAGCAGCCAAGAAACAGGGGGCGGCTACGAGCAGTACTTC
TRBD2 | TRBJ2-1 | TRBV5-6 | - | CASSLEAGGPSYNEQFF | TGTGCCAGCAGCTTGGAAGCGGGAGGGCCCTCCTACAATGAGCAGTTCTTC
- | TRBJ2-3 | TRBV2 | - | CASSEGTGSTDTQYF | TGTGCCAGCAGTGAAGGGACGGGGAGCACAGATACGCAGTATTTT
- | TRBJ2-4 | TRBV29-1 | - | CSVEDSLRGIAKNIQYF | TGCAGCGTTGAGGACTCACTCAGGGGTATAGCCAAAAACATTCAGTACTTC
- | TRBJ2-7 | TRBV6-5 | - | CASSSPTETYEQYF | TGTGCCAGCAGTTCCCCTACCGAGACCTACGAGCAGTACTTC
- | TRBJ2-5 | TRBV7-6 | - | CASSLALGVVETQYF | TGTGCCAGCAGCTTAGCTTTGGGAGTGGTAGAGACCCAGTACTTC
- | TRBJ1-2 | TRBV21-1 | - | CASMGSNYGYTF | TGTGCCAGCATGGGCAGTAACTATGGCTACACCTTC
- | TRBJ2-2 | TRBV27 | once | CASSFNFPPSPANTGELFF | TGTGCCAGCAGTTTCAATTTTCCCCCTAGCCCCGCGAACACCGGGGAGCTGTTTTTT
TRBD1 | TRBJ1-4 | TRBV7-9 | - | CASRPTGGNEKLFF | TGTGCCAGCAGGCCGACAGGGGGGAATGAAAAACTGTTTTTT
- | TRBJ2-7 | TRBV2 | - | CASNSGPYEQYF | TGTGCCAGCAATTCAGGGCCCTACGAGCAGTACTTC
- | TRBJ1-3 | TRBV19 | - | CASSFSADSGNTIYF | TGTGCCAGTAGTTTCTCGGCCGACTCTGGAAACACCATATATTTT
TRBD1 | TRBJ1-1 | TRBV27 | few | CASSRGRGSTEAFF | TGTGCCAGCAGTAGGGGCAGGGGGAGCACTGAAGCTTTCTTT
TRBD2 | TRBJ2-7 | TRBV7-3 | - | CASSLGLAVAYEQYF | TGTGCCAGCAGCTTAGGACTAGCCGTCGCCTACGAGCAGTACTTC
- | TRBJ2-5 | TRBV4-1 | - | CASSQGDTGSETQYF | TGCGCCAGCAGCCAAGGGGATACGGGGTCCGAGACCCAGTACTTC
- | TRBJ2-1 | TRBV13 | - | CASSFYPSGENEQFF | TGTGCCAGCAGCTTCTATCCCTCGGGGGAAAATGAGCAGTTCTTC
- | TRBJ2-3 | TRBV12-1 | few | CASSPRQGGTDTQYF | TGTGCCAGCAGCCCTCGACAGGGAGGCACAGATACGCAGTATTTT
- | TRBJ1-3 | TRBV25-1 | - | CASSEVWTASGNTIYF | TGTGCCAGCAGTGAAGTCTGGACCGCCTCTGGAAACACCATATATTTT
- | TRBJ1-5 | TRBV27 | once | CASSLLGNQPQHF | TGTGCCAGCAGCCTTCTAGGAAATCAGCCCCAGCATTTT
- | TRBJ1-1 | TRBV19 | - | CASSLTGTVNTEAFF | TGTGCCAGTAGTCTAACCGGGACGGTGAACACTGAAGCTTTCTTT
TRBD2 | TRBJ2-1 | TRBV7-9 | - | CASSLGRGSNEQFF | TGTGCCAGCAGCTTAGGGCGGGGGAGCAATGAGCAGTTCTTC
- | TRBJ2-7 | TRBV9 | - | CASSGDGSSFTYEQYF | TGTGCCAGCAGCGGAGACGGCTCCTCTTTTACCTACGAGCAGTACTTC
- | TRBJ2-2 | TRBV5-1 | few | CASSVRGGELFF | TGCGCCAGCAGCGTTCGGGGCGGGGAGCTGTTTTTT
- | TRBJ2-3 | TRBV4-1 | - | CASSQDRRGGADTQYF | TGCGCCAGCAGCCAAGATCGACGAGGGGGGGCAGATACGCAGTATTTT
TRBD2 | TRBJ2-3 | TRBV2 | once | CASSGEVAGTDTQYF | TGTGCCAGCAGTGGGGAAGTAGCGGGGACAGATACGCAGTATTTT
- | TRBJ2-5 | TRBV9 | - | CASSVGGGETQYF | TGTGCCAGCAGCGTAGGAGGGGGAGAGACCCAGTACTTC
TRBD2 | TRBJ2-5 | TRBV18 | - | CASSPPESSGRRETQYF | TGTGCCAGCTCACCACCGGAGAGTAGCGGGAGACGGGAGACCCAGTACTTC
- | TRBJ2-7 | TRBV13 | - | CASSLDDDEQYF | TGTGCCAGCAGCTTAGATGACGACGAGCAGTACTTC
- | TRBJ2-4 | TRBV23-1 | - | CASSQSEVSLAKNIQYF | TGCGCCAGCAGTCAATCGGAGGTATCTTTAGCCAAAAACATTCAGTACTTC
- | TRBJ2-5 | TRBV7-6 | once | CASSLSGGGVSAQETQYF | TGTGCCAGCAGCTTAAGCGGAGGGGGGGTATCGGCCCAAGAGACCCAGTACTTC
TRBD1 | TRBJ2-7 | TRBV10-2 | - | CASSESRTGRDPYEQYF | TGCGCCAGCAGTGAGTCGAGGACAGGGAGAGATCCCTACGAGCAGTACTTC
TRBD2 | TRBJ2-7 | TRBV27 | - | CASRGLAGEYEQYF | TGTGCCAGCAGAGGACTAGCGGGAGAATACGAGCAGTACTTC
- | TRBJ2-6 | TRBV5-1 | - | CASRGVVGANVLTF | TGCGCCAGCAGGGGAGTGGTTGGGGCCAACGTCCTGACTTTC
TRBD1 | TRBJ2-1 | TRBV19 | - | CASSIRDPGQSYNEQFF | TGTGCCAGTAGTATAAGGGACCCGGGACAGAGCTACAATGAGCAGTTCTTC